Listed here are 24 T cell receptor beta chains from one sample, sequenced in a study of T cells after yellow fever vaccination. TCRdb recomputed calls from the 5' RACE reads with MiXCR, one row per CDR3 protein. This table has tens of thousands of distinct CDR3 sequences, more than 5.5% appearing once. Sequencing was performed on CD8+ T cells sorted from PBMCs, taken on the day of the first yellow fever vaccination. The receptors were gathered from a man younger than 30 who received the YFV17D yellow fever vaccine.

This clonotype was observed at least ten times. The chain recombines TRBV7-9 with TRBJ1-4, with D unresolved. Germline V CDR1 and CDR2: SEHNR, FQNEAQ (reference sequence). There are 14 residues in the CDR3. Trimming pared 3 bases from V and 4 bases from J, leaving 9 bases between. The CDR3 loop reads CASSLVQINEKLFF. CDR3 DNA sequence: TGTGCCAGCAGCTTGGTCCAGATTAATGAAAAACTGTTTTTT.

This clonotype was found many times. The rearrangement joins TRBV29-1 to TRBJ1-1; 7 bases are a match to TRBD1. Germline-derived CDR1 and CDR2 are SQVTM and ANQGSEA. The CDR3 is 10 amino acids. J lost 11 bases, V lost 4 bases, and 4 bases had no gene match. The CDR3 coding sequence is TGCAGCGTTGGGGACAGTCCCGCTTTCTTT. This codes for CSVGDSPAFF.

This chain uses TRBV23-1 with TRBJ2-7, with 10 bases that match TRBD1. TRBV23-1 is treated as an ORF (open reading frame) with a function not yet certain. The length of the CDR3 is 12 residues. Trimming took 7 bases from V and 7 from J; bases not matched to a gene: 4. CDR3 in amino acids: CASTDRGQEQYV. CDR3 DNA: TGCGCCAGCACAGACAGGGGGCAAGAGCAGTACGTC.

This clonotype has at least ten counts. The rearrangement joins TRBV6-1 to TRBJ1-1, with a tentative D call TRBD1 (5 bases). CDR3 length equals 13 residues. Germline assignment: CDR1 MNHNS and CDR2 SASEGT. Trimming took 5 bases from V and 4 from J, leaving 11 bases between them. In nucleotides, the CDR3 is TGTGCCAGCAGTCTAGGGGTCCGCACTGAAGCTTTCTTT. This translates into CASSLGVRTEAFF.

J is TRBJ2-7 and V is TRBV9, with TRBD1 as a possible D gene (6 bases). CDR3 length equals 12 residues. V gave up 4 bases and J gave up 7 bases, with 12 bases separating them. Germline-derived CDR1 and CDR2 are SGDLS and YYNGEE. The CDR3 DNA reads TGTGCCAGCAGCACCTCAGGGGAGGAGCAGTACTTC. This sequence encodes CASSTSGEEQYF.

This clonotype was observed once. This rearrangement joins TRBV27 to TRBJ2-1, with D possibly being TRBD2 (5 bases). CDR1 is MNHEY and CDR2 is SMNVEV in the germline V gene (reference sequence). V was pared by 6 bases and J by 10 bases, with 16 bases between. The CDR3 length is 13 residues. The CDR3: CASRTTPGAEQFF. The CDR3 DNA reads TGTGCCAGCAGGACTACCCCGGGCGCGGAGCAGTTCTTC.

This clonotype appeared a few times. The chain carries TRBV5-1 and TRBJ1-3; 8 nucleotides line up with TRBD1. After removal of 4 bases from V and 7 bases from J, the junction contained 7 bases not matched to a gene. This CDR3 has 14 residues. Germline V gives CDR1 SGHRS, CDR2 YFSETQ. For the CDR3, the DNA is TGCGCCAGCAGCGACCGACGGACAGGGAACACCATATATTTT. It codes for CASSDRRTGNTIYF.

This clonotype was seen only a few times. V gene TRBV7-9 combines with J gene TRBJ2-7, with 9 positions matching TRBD1. Germline trimming cut 2 bases from V and 2 bases from J; bases unmatched to any gene: 4. From germline, CDR1 is SEHNR and CDR2 FQNEAQ (reference sequence). This CDR3 is built from 15 residues. Written as DNA, the CDR3 is TGTGCCAGCAGCTTATTCCGGACAGGGGCCTACGAGCAGTACTTC. Protein product: CASSLFRTGAYEQYF. Looking up the rest from reference TRBV7-9 and TRBJ2-7 gives the full variable domain: DTGVSQNPRHKITKRGQNVTFRCDPISEHNRLYWYRQTLGQGPEFLTYFQNEAQLEKSRLLSDRFSAERPKGSFSTLEIQRTEQGDSAMYLCASSLFRTGAYEQYFGPGTRLTVT.

The J gene is TRBJ2-7, the V gene TRBV25-1, with TRBD1 matching 7 bases. Trimming took 4 bases from V and 1 from J; bases not matched to a gene: 10. Germline V gives CDR1 MGHDK, CDR2 SYGVNS. The CDR3 length is 16 residues. CDR3 nucleotides: TGTGCCAGCAGTGCGACAGGGACGGCACGGTCCTACGAGCAGTACTTC. Residues: CASSATGTARSYEQYF.

J is TRBJ2-7 and V is TRBV10-3; D is undetermined. CDR1 and CDR2 (germline): ENHRY, SYGVKD. Trimming stripped 0 bases from V and 3 bases from J, with 12 bases between. This CDR3 comprises 15 residues. The CDR3 nucleotides are TGTGCCATCAGTGAGTCGAGCCTCCCCAACTACGAGCAGTACTTC. Protein product: CAISESSLPNYEQYF.

In this sample, this clonotype turned up a few times. The V call is TRBV12-3 or TRBV12-4, the J call TRBJ1-1, with D maybe TRBD1 (5 bases). The CDR3 is 12 amino acids. V was cut by 4 bases and J by 5 bases, with 8 bases left in between. The CDR3 loop is CASSSGATEAFF. The DNA of the CDR3 is TGTGCCAGCAGTTCTGGGGCAACTGAAGCTTTCTTT.

The sample holds many counts of this clonotype. The J gene is TRBJ2-7, the V gene TRBV7-2; tentative D call: TRBD2 (6 bases). The length of the CDR3 is 15 residues. Per germline, CDR1 SGHTA and CDR2 FQGNSA. V was trimmed by 0 bases and J by 4 bases, leaving 13 bases between them. This chain's CDR3 is CASSLALGTSYEQYV. In DNA form, the CDR3 reads TGTGCCAGCAGCTTAGCGCTAGGGACTTCTTACGAGCAGTACGTC.

This clonotype was observed at least ten times. The chain carries TRBV2 and TRBJ2-7; 9 bases agree with TRBD1. Germline loops: CDR1 SNHLY, CDR2 FYNNEI. V was pared by 6 bases and J by 3 bases, with 6 bases of the junction left unmatched. The CDR3 covers 14 residues. The CDR3 loop reads CASSAGTGIYEQYF. For the CDR3, the DNA is TGTGCCAGCAGCGCCGGGACAGGGATCTACGAGCAGTACTTC.

The chain couples TRBV7-2 to TRBJ2-7; unclear D gene. From germline, CDR1 is SGHTA and CDR2 FQGNSA. Trimming took 1 base from V and 4 from J, leaving 11 bases between them. This CDR3 is 14 amino acids long. Written as DNA, the CDR3 is TGTGCCAGCAGCTTAGAAACAGCTATTTACGAGCAGTACTTC. Its translation is CASSLETAIYEQYF.

A few counts support this clonotype. The rearrangement links TRBV18 to TRBJ1-3; the D gene is possibly TRBD1 (5 bases). The CDR3 has 14 residues. Trimming pared 3 bases from V and 4 bases from J, leaving 10 bases between. Germline V gene data show CDR1 as KGHSH and CDR2 as LQKENI. CDR3 protein: CASSPGTAGNTIYF. The CDR3, as DNA: TGTGCCAGCTCACCCGGGACGGCCGGAAACACCATATATTTT.

This clonotype was detected ten times or more. The chain has TRBV18 and TRBJ1-4; 7 nucleotides match TRBD1. J lost 8 bases, V lost 0 bases, and 6 bases had no gene match. Germline V gives CDR1 KGHSH, CDR2 LQKENI. This CDR3 has 15 residues. CDR3 in amino acids: CASSPPPQGDEKLFF. The CDR3 region has the DNA TGTGCCAGCTCACCACCGCCGCAGGGGGACGAAAAACTGTTTTTT.

This rearrangement joins TRBV7-9 to TRBJ2-7, with a weak D call TRBD2 (5 bases). Germline values: CDR1 SEHNR, CDR2 FQNEAQ (reference sequence). The CDR3 runs 11 residues. Trimming removed 7 bases at V and 3 bases at J, with 7 bases between. The CDR3 nucleotides read TGTGCCAGCACCCGGGACTACGAGCAGTACTTC. Its translation: CASTRDYEQYF. Drawing the rest from reference TRBV7-9 and TRBJ2-7, the complete variable domain is DTGVSQNPRHKITKRGQNVTFRCDPISEHNRLYWYRQTLGQGPEFLTYFQNEAQLEKSRLLSDRFSAERPKGSFSTLEIQRTEQGDSAMYLCASTRDYEQYFGPGTRLTVT.

The J gene is TRBJ1-2, the V gene TRBV5-6; D remains ambiguous. CDR1 is SGHDT, CDR2 YYEEEE, per germline. The CDR3 loop spans 13 amino acids. With 2 bases removed from V and 8 bases from J, the gap between germline ends came to 13 bases. CDR3 sequence: CASSFGPIDGYTF. The CDR3 coding sequence is TGTGCCAGCAGCTTCGGGCCGATAGACGGCTACACCTTC. The whole variable domain, remainder taken from reference TRBV5-6 and TRBJ1-2, is DAGVTQSPTHLIKTRGQQVTLRCSPKSGHDTVSWYQQALGQGPQFIFQYYEEEERQRGNFPDRFSGHQFPNYSSELNVNALLLGDSALYLCASSFGPIDGYTFGSGTRLTVV.

The chain has TRBV5-1 and TRBJ2-2; D may correspond to TRBD1 or TRBD2 (6 bases each). The V gene lost 3 bases and the J gene lost 2 bases, with 17 bases spanning the gap. CDR3 size: 17 residues. Germline-derived CDR1 and CDR2 are SGHRS and YFSETQ. CDR3 sequence (DNA): TGCGCCAGCAGCTCCTCGGGGGCGGGTCTTAACACCGGGGAGCTGTTTTTT. Translating gives CASSSSGAGLNTGELFF. The full variable domain, in which reference TRBV5-1 and TRBJ2-2 provide the parts outside the CDR3, is KAGVTQTPRYLIKTRGQQVTLSCSPISGHRSVSWYQQTPGQGLQFLFEYFSETQRNKGNFPGRFSGRQFSNSRSEMNVSTLELGDSALYLCASSSSGAGLNTGELFFGEGSRLTVL.

This clonotype was counted a few times. V is TRBV24-1 and J is TRBJ2-1; no reliable D call. The germline CDR1 and CDR2 sequences are KGHDR and SFDVKD. This CDR3 has 16 amino acids. Trimming shortened V by 3 bases and J by 0 bases, and 11 bases separated the two germline ends. CDR3 DNA: TGTGCCACCAGTGATACTCGGCCGAGCTCCTACAATGAGCAGTTCTTC. This encodes CATSDTRPSSYNEQFF.

This clonotype was seen only a few times. V and J are TRBV7-2 and TRBJ2-7; no firm D call. V shed 0 bases and J shed 7 bases, with 10 bases lying between them. The CDR3 length is 13 residues. CDR1 and CDR2 from the germline V gene are SGHTA and FQGNSA. CDR3 protein: CASSLAPHPEQYF. The CDR3 bases are TGTGCCAGCAGCTTAGCCCCCCATCCGGAGCAGTACTTC.

At least ten counts were recorded for this clonotype. This chain links TRBV7-6 with TRBJ2-1; D may be TRBD1 (5 bases). Germline V gene data show CDR1 as SGHVS and CDR2 as FNYEAQ. Trimming pared 5 bases from V and 4 bases from J, leaving 21 bases between. This CDR3 spans 17 amino acids. The CDR3 DNA follows: TGTGCCAGCAGCCCAGGGATTTTCCTTCGCCTATACAATGAGCAGTTCTTC. Protein product: CASSPGIFLRLYNEQFF.

This clonotype was picked up many times. V gene TRBV20-1 combines with J gene TRBJ2-7; D is unclear. V was pared by 7 bases and J by 0 bases, with 7 bases between. CDR1 DFQATT and CDR2 SNEGSKA come from the germline V gene (reference sequence). The CDR3 consists of 11 residues. This CDR3 reads CSVASSYEQYF. The CDR3 DNA reads as TGCAGTGTCGCCAGCTCCTACGAGCAGTACTTC.

This clonotype was seen only a few times. The rearrangement joins TRBV12-3 or TRBV12-4 to TRBJ2-7, with TRBD2 matching 7 bases. Trimming cost V 3 bases and J 3 bases; bases outside gene matches: 5. This CDR3 spans 14 amino acids. Here the CDR3 DNA reads TGTGCCAGCAGTTTCGGGGGGAACCACTACGAGCAGTACTTC. It encodes CASSFGGNHYEQYF.